One sample yielded the 2 T cell receptor beta chains listed below, sequenced in a study of shared clonotypes between healthy human individuals. The method was immunoSEQ multiplex PCR; TCRdb's version includes in-frame clones alone and lacks a portion of them. The table records 2 million to 2.5 million clones, approximately 93% of them present only once. Sequencing input: naive CD4+ T cells from PBMCs. Subset indicated: CD45RA+ positively selected. The receptors here all came from a man between 18 and 29 years old in good health. Some clones in this sample may be carry-over from other donors' samples.

The chain recombines TRBV30 with TRBJ2-7; D call uncertain. V was trimmed by 0 bases and J by 7 bases, leaving 7 bases between them. This CDR3 is built from 11 residues. Germline CDR1 and CDR2: GTSNPN and SVGIG (reference sequence). The CDR3 spells CAWSVEWEQYF. CDR3 DNA: TGTGCCTGGAGTGTAGAGTGGGAGCAGTACTTC.

The J gene is TRBJ2-2, the V gene TRBV28; TRBD2 is a possible D gene (6 bases). The CDR3 length is 18 residues. The germline V gene has CDR1 MDHEN and CDR2 SYDVKM. Trimming took off 2 bases at V and 6 bases at J, with 22 bases between the two ends. CDR3: CASSLLGGSGESPGELFF. CDR3 DNA sequence: TGTGCCAGCAGTTTACTCGGGGGATCGGGGGAGTCCCCCGGGGAGCTGTTTTTT. Complete variable domain (other parts from reference TRBV28 and TRBJ2-2): DVKVTQSSRYLVKRTGEKVFLECVQDMDHENMFWYRQDPGLGLRLIYFSYDVKMKEKGDIPEGYSVSREKKERFSLILESASTNQTSMYLCASSLLGGSGESPGELFFGEGSRLTVL.